The next 25 T cell receptor beta chains were all read from a single sample in a study of response to subunit inactivated influenza vaccine. TCRdb re-derived calls from the RT-PCR reads in MiXCR, one entry per CDR3 protein. This repertoire shows about 180,000 distinct CDR3 sequences, about 9.3% found once; its top ten account for approximately 10%. This sample comprised non-naive T cells sorted from PBMCs, obtained on the day of vaccination. These receptor sequences come from a man in his forties or fifties who received an inactivated influenza vaccine.

This clonotype was seen at least ten times. The V and J genes are TRBV29-1 and TRBJ2-3; TRBD1 agrees at 7 bases. The germline V gene has CDR1 SQVTM and CDR2 ANQGSEA. There are 13 residues in the CDR3. V trimming: 7 bases; J trimming: 8 bases; junction bases outside the gene matches: 12. DNA for the CDR3: TGCAGCGGAGGAAATGACAGGGCGAGTACGCAGTATTTT. Encoded protein: CSGGNDRASTQYF.

Relative to its sample, this clonotype is medium-sized. The V call is TRBV29-1, the J call TRBJ1-1; D is ambiguous. Between the trimmed V and J ends, which lost 7 bases and 0 bases, there was a span of 3 bases. Germline lookup yields CDR1 SQVTM and CDR2 ANQGSEA. The CDR3 extends over 10 amino acids. This CDR3 is CSGMNTEAFF. In nucleotides, the CDR3 is TGCAGCGGAATGAACACTGAAGCTTTCTTT.

This clonotype has a handful of counts. The V gene is TRBV18, the J gene TRBJ1-3, with 9 positions matching TRBD1. The CDR3 is 19 residues long. Germline V lookup: CDR1 KGHSH, CDR2 LQKENI. The V segment lost 0 bases and the J segment 0 bases; nucleotides outside the gene matches: 9. The chain's CDR3 is CASSPPRDRVSSSGNTIYF. The CDR3 coding sequence is TGTGCCAGCTCACCACCTCGGGACAGGGTCTCTAGCTCTGGAAACACCATATATTTT.

The rearrangement joins TRBV28 to TRBJ2-7; 7 nucleotides agree with TRBD2. The germline V gene has CDR1 MDHEN and CDR2 SYDVKM. The V gene end was trimmed by 6 bases and the J gene end by 6 bases; junction bases not matched to a gene: 14. This CDR3 spans 15 amino acids. The CDR3 loop is CASSPNPGGIGEQYF. The CDR3 bases are TGTGCCAGCAGCCCTAACCCCGGGGGGATCGGCGAGCAGTACTTC.

This clonotype was seen a few times. The V call is TRBV20-1, the J call TRBJ2-5, with D maybe TRBD2 (5 bases). Germline loops: CDR1 DFQATT, CDR2 SNEGSKA (reference sequence). V was pared by 1 base and J by 4 bases, with 13 bases between. There are 14 residues in the CDR3. The chain's CDR3 is CSARGTAGLETQYF. CDR3 nucleotide sequence: TGCAGTGCTAGAGGGACGGCGGGCCTAGAGACCCAGTACTTC.

This clonotype was recorded a few times. This rearrangement joins TRBV6-2 or TRBV6-3 to TRBJ2-7, with 9 nucleotides matching TRBD1. CDR3 size: 14 residues. After removal of 0 bases from V and 4 bases from J, the junction contained 1 base not matched to a gene. Germline V gene lookup returns CDR1 MNHEY and CDR2 SVGEGT. For the CDR3, the DNA is TGTGCCAGCAGTTACTCCGGACAGGGGTACGAGCAGTACTTC. Protein sequence: CASSYSGQGYEQYF.

The rearrangement joins TRBV20-1 to TRBJ1-2; D call uncertain. The V end lost 6 bases, the J end lost 0 bases, and 11 bases lay between the germline ends. CDR1 is DFQATT, CDR2 SNEGSKA, per germline (reference sequence). The CDR3 runs 13 residues. The CDR3 DNA follows: TGCAGTGCCGAGGACCGCACTAACTATGGCTACACCTTC. Translation: CSAEDRTNYGYTF.

This chain joins TRBV5-1 and TRBJ2-4, with 11 bases matching TRBD1. Germline CDR1 and CDR2: SGHRS and YFSETQ. Losses at the gene ends were 0 bases for V and 8 bases for J; bases not matched to a gene: 7. This CDR3 is 16 amino acids long. The CDR3 bases are TGCGCCAGCAGCTTGGCCCCGGGACAGGGGGTTTACATTCAGTACTTC. It codes for CASSLAPGQGVYIQYF.

The sample holds many counts of this clonotype. The chain carries TRBV7-9 and TRBJ1-1, with unresolved D. The CDR3 extends over 14 amino acids. The germline V gene encodes CDR1 SEHNR and CDR2 FQNEAQ (reference sequence). Between the trimmed V and J ends, which lost 1 base and 0 bases, there was a span of 6 bases. In DNA form, the CDR3 reads TGTGCCAGCAGCTTAGGCGGATTGAACACTGAAGCTTTCTTT. This encodes CASSLGGLNTEAFF.

The sample holds many counts of this clonotype. This chain joins TRBV2 and TRBJ2-7; D not certain. V shed 1 base and J shed 0 bases, with 13 bases lying between them. Germline CDR1 is SNHLY and CDR2 is FYNNEI. CDR3 length equals 16 residues. The CDR3 is CASSEVAQVYSYEQYF. The CDR3 DNA reads TGTGCCAGCAGTGAAGTTGCGCAGGTGTACTCCTACGAGCAGTACTTC.

The sample holds a few counts of this clonotype. This chain connects TRBV5-1 to TRBJ2-5; D unresolved. Trimming took 4 bases from V and 5 from J, leaving 15 bases between them. Germline V gene data show CDR1 as SGHRS and CDR2 as YFSETQ. CDR3 length: 14 residues. The CDR3 DNA is TGCGCCAGCAGCACGGGCCGGGTGGGTGAGACCCAGTACTTC. Its protein is CASSTGRVGETQYF.

The chain has TRBV20-1 and TRBJ2-1; 13 bases agree with TRBD2. The V segment lost 3 bases and the J segment 8 bases; nucleotides outside the gene matches: 4. Per the germline V gene, CDR1 is DFQATT and CDR2 is SNEGSKA (reference sequence). This CDR3 has 14 amino acids. This CDR3 is CSARGLAGTHEQFF. The CDR3 DNA sequence: TGCAGTGCTAGGGGACTAGCGGGAACCCATGAGCAGTTCTTC.

The rearrangement links TRBV6-2 or TRBV6-3 to TRBJ2-1, with 8 bases matching TRBD1. The CDR3 extends over 14 amino acids. V shed 8 bases, J shed 10 bases, and the junction held 13 bases outside the gene matches. Germline lookup yields CDR1 MNHEY and CDR2 SVGEGT. In DNA form, the CDR3 reads TGTGCCAGCGGAGGACAGGGCCCTGTGTCGGAGCAGTTCTTC. Protein: CASGGQGPVSEQFF.

Ten or more counts support this clonotype. This sequence joins TRBV7-9 and TRBJ2-5, with D tentatively TRBD1 or TRBD2 (5 bases each). The CDR3 loop spans 13 amino acids. V shed 5 bases and J shed 3 bases, with 10 bases lying between them. Germline-derived CDR1 and CDR2 are SEHNR and FQNEAQ (reference sequence). The CDR3 loop is CASSRVGEETQYF. The CDR3 DNA reads TGTGCCAGCAGCCGCGTGGGGGAAGAGACCCAGTACTTC.

J is TRBJ2-1 and V is TRBV12-3 or TRBV12-4, with D possibly matching TRBD2 (5 bases). This CDR3 is built from 11 residues. Between the trimmed V and J ends, which lost 6 bases and 6 bases, there was a span of 6 bases. The CDR3 loop is CASSTSNEQFF. The CDR3 DNA sequence: TGTGCCAGCAGCACTAGCAATGAGCAGTTCTTC.

The chain couples TRBV6-2 or TRBV6-3 to TRBJ2-4; TRBD1 or TRBD2 may be the D gene (6 bases each). Germline loops: CDR1 MNHEY, CDR2 SVGEGT. V lost 4 bases, J lost 9 bases, and 19 bases lay in between. There are 15 residues in the CDR3. The CDR3 spells CASSFRDGGNPIQYF. The CDR3 DNA sequence: TGTGCCAGCAGTTTCCGGGACGGGGGCAATCCCATTCAGTACTTC.

The chain joins TRBV27 to TRBJ1-2; 7 bases are shared with TRBD1. Unmatched junction bases numbered 7, after V lost 4 bases and J lost 5 bases. The CDR3 is made up of 14 amino acids. Germline CDR1 and CDR2: MNHEY and SMNVEV (reference sequence). The CDR3 DNA reads TGTGCCAGCAGTTCCTACAGGGGCGAGTATGGCTACACCTTC. The encoded protein is CASSSYRGEYGYTF.

The chain uses TRBV5-6 and TRBJ1-2, with D possibly matching TRBD1 (5 bases). Germline V gene lookup returns CDR1 SGHDT and CDR2 YYEEEE. Trimming removed 4 bases at V and 8 bases at J, with 18 bases between. This CDR3 spans 14 amino acids. The CDR3 DNA is TGTGCCAGCAGCCCCAAGGGGCAGTCGCTGGGCTACACCTTC. Protein sequence: CASSPKGQSLGYTF.

This clonotype was seen a few times. The chain employs TRBV28 and TRBJ2-3; 11 bases agree with TRBD1. Germline lookup yields CDR1 MDHEN and CDR2 SYDVKM. The CDR3 consists of 16 residues. Germline trimming cut 6 bases from V and 5 bases from J; bases unmatched to any gene: 10. The CDR3, as DNA: TGTGCCAGCAGCCCACCCGGACAGGGGGCCCTAGATACGCAGTATTTT. The encoded protein is CASSPPGQGALDTQYF.

This clonotype was counted at least ten times. The rearrangement uses TRBV7-8 and TRBJ2-7, with 10 bases aligning to TRBD2. The CDR3 covers 16 residues. Trimming at V came to 2 bases and at J to 0 bases, leaving 4 bases not matched to a gene. Germline V CDR1 and CDR2: SGHVS, FQNEAQ. The CDR3 here is CASSLTTSGYSYEQYF. CDR3 bases: TGTGCCAGCAGCTTAACGACTAGCGGGTACTCCTACGAGCAGTACTTC.

This clonotype was detected a few times. This CDR3 is CATSEGLDQPQHF. DNA for the CDR3: TGTGCCACCAGCGAGGGGCTTGATCAGCCCCAGCATTTT. This chain links TRBV15 with TRBJ1-5; D perhaps matches TRBD1 (5 bases). Germline V gene data show CDR1 as LNHNV and CDR2 as YYDKDF (reference sequence). Trimming stripped 5 bases from V and 5 bases from J, with 10 bases between. The CDR3 runs 13 residues.

The table lists this clonotype with a few counts. This chain links TRBV25-1 with TRBJ2-7; D may be TRBD1 or TRBD2 (6 bases each). V was cut by 6 bases and J by 4 bases, with 22 bases left in between. Germline lookup yields CDR1 MGHDK and CDR2 SYGVNS. The CDR3 consists of 16 residues. The CDR3 protein is CASSERSTGTLYEQYF. The CDR3 bases are TGTGCCAGCAGCGAGCGATCTACAGGGACTTTATACGAGCAGTACTTC.

The chain combines TRBV6-1 with TRBJ2-3, with 7 bases lining up with TRBD1. This CDR3 is 13 amino acids long. The V gene's germline CDR1 is MNHNS and CDR2 SASEGT. J gave up 8 bases and V 4 bases, and 6 bases lay outside the gene matches. Here the CDR3 DNA reads TGTGCCAGCAGTGGGGCCAGGGGGACTACGCAGTATTTT. This translates into CASSGARGTTQYF.

This clonotype occurred many times. The rearrangement links TRBV4-2 to TRBJ2-5; 7 nucleotides match TRBD1. Germline V gene sequence: CDR1 LGHNA, CDR2 YNFKEQ. The CDR3 has 15 amino acids. Trimming removed 0 bases from V and 4 bases from J; junction bases left unmatched: 5. The CDR3 sequence: CASSQETGTGETQYF. Written as DNA, the CDR3 is TGTGCCAGCAGCCAAGAGACAGGGACGGGAGAGACCCAGTACTTC.

In this sample, this clonotype turned up many times. J is TRBJ1-2 and V is TRBV7-9, with unresolved D. The CDR3 extends over 13 amino acids. V lost 5 bases and J lost 5, with 12 bases in between. CDR1 is SEHNR, CDR2 FQNEAQ, per germline (reference sequence). As DNA, the CDR3 is TGTGCCAGCAGCCCGACCTTGGAGTATGGCTACACCTTC. It codes for CASSPTLEYGYTF.